These 30 T cell receptor beta chains were sequenced from one sample in a study of shared clonotypes between healthy human individuals. Only in-frame clones appear in the TCRdb table, and some are missing; sequencing was by immunoSEQ multiplex PCR. This table holds roughly 2 million clones, 95% found once. Source material: naive CD4+ T cells sorted from blood. Documented subset: CD45RA+ positively selected. All receptors derive from a man between 18 and 29 years old in good health.

V gene TRBV29-1 combines with J gene TRBJ2-7, with TRBD2 matching 10 bases. Germline-derived CDR1 and CDR2 are SQVTM and ANQGSEA. After removal of 5 bases from V and 9 bases from J, the junction contained 10 bases not matched to a gene. CDR3 length: 13 amino acids. CDR3 in DNA: TGCAGCGTTATAACTAGCGGGGACTCGTGGCAGTACTTC. Translated, it gives CSVITSGDSWQYF.

V gene TRBV4-1 combines with J gene TRBJ1-2; a weak D match, TRBD1 (5 bases). Trimming pared 0 bases from V and 5 bases from J, leaving 10 bases between. CDR1 is MGHRA, CDR2 YSYEKL, per germline. The CDR3 is made up of 14 amino acids. Here the CDR3 DNA reads TGCGCCAGCAGCCAAGATGGGGCCCGATATGGCTACACCTTC. This encodes CASSQDGARYGYTF.

The V and J genes are TRBV5-4 and TRBJ2-3; a weak D match, TRBD2 (6 bases). This CDR3 comprises 15 residues. The V gene's germline CDR1 is SGHNT and CDR2 YYREEE (reference sequence). Deletions cut 4 bases from V and 6 bases from J, with 18 bases between. This chain's CDR3 is CASSDALAMTDTQYF. In nucleotides, the CDR3 is TGTGCCAGCAGCGACGCTCTAGCGATGACGGATACGCAGTATTTT.

The gene calls are TRBV21-1 and TRBJ1-3; TRBD1 is the table's D call, not checked against the DNA. TRBV21-1 is deemed a pseudogene. This CDR3 has 17 amino acids. DNA of the CDR3: TGTGCCAGCACCATGGCCGGGACAGGGGTGGCTGGAAACACCATATATTTT. It codes for CASTMAGTGVAGNTIYF.

The chain carries TRBV10-2 and TRBJ1-1; TRBD1 is a possible D gene (6 bases). V was trimmed by 4 bases and J by 1 base, leaving 13 bases between them. The CDR3 covers 15 residues. Germline assignment: CDR1 WSHSY and CDR2 SAAADI. CDR3 DNA sequence: TGCGCCAGCAGTGTATCCTCGACAGGGAACACTGAAGCTTTCTTT. It yields the protein CASSVSSTGNTEAFF.

The chain links TRBV5-1 to TRBJ2-7; D unclear. The CDR3 has 13 residues. V lost 2 bases and J 3 bases, leaving 9 bases between the germline ends. CDR1 SGHRS and CDR2 YFSETQ come from the germline V gene. CDR3 residues: CASSFSSVYEQYF. The CDR3 coding sequence is TGCGCCAGCAGCTTTTCATCTGTCTACGAGCAGTACTTC.

V is TRBV4-2 and J is TRBJ2-3; 9 bases are a match to TRBD2. The CDR3 is made up of 17 amino acids. Germline V gives CDR1 LGHNA, CDR2 YNFKEQ. Trimming removed 0 bases from V and 2 bases from J; junction bases left unmatched: 6. For the CDR3, the DNA is TGTGCCAGCAGCCAAGATACCGAGCGGGGGGTCACAGATACGCAGTATTTT. It is translated as CASSQDTERGVTDTQYF.

V and J are TRBV25-1 and TRBJ2-3, with 12 bases that match TRBD2. The CDR3 consists of 17 residues. J lost 2 bases, V lost 3 bases, and 6 bases had no gene match. The germline V gene encodes CDR1 MGHDK and CDR2 SYGVNS. The CDR3 sequence is CASSDSRLAGVTDTQYF. DNA of the CDR3: TGTGCCAGCAGTGATTCTCGACTAGCGGGGGTCACAGATACGCAGTATTTT.

This clone was detected only once. This rearrangement joins TRBV28 to TRBJ1-2, with 10 nucleotides matching TRBD1. Looked up from germline, CDR1 is MDHEN and CDR2 is SYDVKM. The CDR3 length is 15 residues. Trimming cost V 5 bases and J 2 bases; bases outside gene matches: 5. The CDR3 here is CASSQPGQGNYGYTF. CDR3 nucleotides: TGTGCCAGCAGTCAACCGGGACAGGGGAACTATGGCTACACCTTC.

As concerns this clone: A read error may account for a junction end that differs from germline. V gene TRBV7-7 combines with J gene TRBJ2-3, with TRBD2 matching over 8 bases. Germline CDR1 reads SSHAT; CDR2 reads FNYEAQ (reference sequence). This CDR3 spans 17 amino acids. The CDR3 region has the DNA TGTGCTAGCAGCTTACCTTTAGCGGGGAGTAGCACAGATACGCAGTATTTT. This codes for CASSLPLAGSSTDTQYF.

This chain links TRBV4-1 with TRBJ2-1, with D maybe TRBD2 (5 bases). Trimming stripped 6 bases from V and 0 bases from J, with 15 bases between. The germline CDR1 and CDR2 sequences are MGHRA and YSYEKL. The CDR3 length is 16 residues. Here the CDR3 DNA reads TGCGCCAGCAGTAGGACTGAAACGAGCTCCTACAATGAGCAGTTCTTC. Translated, it gives CASSRTETSSYNEQFF.

As concerns this clone: This sample includes further DNA sequences coding for the same CDR3. This rearrangement joins TRBV7-2 to TRBJ2-5, with D possibly TRBD1 on 6 matching bases. The germline V gene has CDR1 SGHTA and CDR2 FQGNSA. CDR3 length: 14 residues. Deletions cut 4 bases from V and 5 bases from J, with 14 bases between. The CDR3 DNA reads as TGTGCCAGCAGCTCTACAGGGAGATCGGAGACCCAGTACTTC. Amino acid sequence: CASSSTGRSETQYF.

The count of this clone is one. The V gene is TRBV6-5, the J gene TRBJ1-2, with D perhaps matching TRBD1 (6 bases). The CDR3 has 13 residues. Between the trimmed V and J ends, which lost 7 bases and 5 bases, there was a span of 14 bases. CDR1 is MNHEY and CDR2 is SVGAGI in the germline V gene. As DNA, the CDR3 is TGTGCCAGCAATCCGGGGGGCCATTATGGCTACACCTTC. Translation gives CASNPGGHYGYTF.

The V call is TRBV7-9, the J call TRBJ1-1, with TRBD1 identical over 9 bases. This CDR3 region has 14 residues. With 1 base clipped from V and 5 bases from J, the junction kept 2 bases outside the gene matches. Germline lookup yields CDR1 SEHNR and CDR2 FQNEAQ (reference sequence). As DNA, the CDR3 is TGTGCCAGCAGCTTAGGGGACAGGGATACTGAAGCTTTCTTT. It specifies CASSLGDRDTEAFF.

The gene calls are TRBV7-9 and TRBJ1-4; D gene unclear. The CDR3 loop spans 14 amino acids. Trimming cost V 1 base and J 2 bases, with 5 bases left between them. Germline V gene data show CDR1 as SEHNR and CDR2 as FQNEAQ (reference sequence). The CDR3 protein is CASSLGITNEKLFF. The CDR3 DNA reads TGTGCCAGCAGCTTAGGCATTACTAATGAAAAACTGTTTTTT.

CDR3 sequence reads: CASSYSTKRLDTQYF. DNA of the CDR3: TGTGCCAGCAGTTACTCGACAAAAAGGCTGGATACGCAGTATTTT. The rearrangement uses TRBV6-5 and TRBJ2-3, with unresolved D. Germline lookup yields CDR1 MNHEY and CDR2 SVGAGI. The CDR3 consists of 15 residues. The V gene lost 0 bases and the J gene lost 6 bases, with 13 bases spanning the gap.

This clone was seen only once. The chain employs TRBV5-1 and TRBJ2-2; 12 nucleotides align to TRBD1. V lost 4 bases, J lost 5 bases, and 6 bases stayed unmatched. Germline V gene data show CDR1 as SGHRS and CDR2 as YFSETQ. The length of the CDR3 is 16 residues. CDR3 in amino acids: CASSLGTGGPTGELFF. As DNA, the CDR3 is TGCGCCAGCAGCCTAGGGACAGGGGGCCCGACCGGGGAGCTGTTTTTT.

Note on this clone: Its ends do not fully match the called genes, so a read error is possible. V usage is TRBV9 and J usage is TRBJ1-4, with TRBD1 identical over 8 bases. From germline, CDR1 is SGDLS and CDR2 YYNGEE. The CDR3 is 15 residues long. CDR3 nucleotides: TGTGCCAGCAGCGCCCGACAGGGGTCTAACGAAAAACTGTTTTTT. It codes for CASSARQGSNEKLFF. The entire variable domain, with the rest obtained from reference TRBV9 and TRBJ1-4, is as follows: DSGVTQTPKHLITATGQRVTLRCSPRSGDLSVYWYQQSLDQGLQFLIQYYNGEERAKGNILERFSAQQFPDLHSELNLSSLELGDSALYFCASSARQGSNEKLFFGSGTQLSVL.

This clone came up once. The gene calls are TRBV10-3 and TRBJ2-7; D perhaps matches TRBD1 (5 bases). The germline V gene encodes CDR1 ENHRY and CDR2 SYGVKD. The V end was cut by 6 bases, the J end by 6 bases, with 9 bases between. This CDR3 is built from 11 residues. For the CDR3, the DNA is TGTGCCATCAGCAGGGCTGGCGAGCAGTACTTC. Protein product: CAISRAGEQYF.

The chain uses TRBV12-5 and TRBJ2-1; D gene ambiguous. Germline V lookup: CDR1 LGHNT, CDR2 FRNRAP. With 6 bases removed from V and 4 bases from J, the gap between germline ends came to 13 bases. This CDR3 region has 14 residues. This CDR3 reads CASGKPGLYNEQFF. The CDR3 DNA is TGTGCTAGTGGGAAGCCGGGCCTTTACAATGAGCAGTTCTTC.

The chain employs TRBV11-2 and TRBJ1-6; 8 nucleotides align to TRBD1. CDR1 and CDR2 from the germline V gene are SGHAT and FQNNGV. The CDR3 spans 15 residues. V lost 4 bases to trimming and J lost 9 bases; unmatched junction nucleotides: 8. CDR3 loop: CASSSGQGGGSPLHF. As DNA, the CDR3 is TGTGCCAGCAGCTCTGGACAGGGAGGAGGTTCACCCCTCCACTTT.

The genes are TRBV5-6 and TRBJ2-1; D assignment may be TRBD1 or TRBD2 (7 bases each). Trimming stripped 2 bases from V and 1 base from J, with 10 bases between. The CDR3 is 15 residues long. Looked up from germline, CDR1 is SGHDT and CDR2 is YYEEEE. In nucleotides, the CDR3 is TGTGCCAGCAGCTTTCAGGGGGGGTCCTACAATGAGCAGTTCTTC. Its translation: CASSFQGGSYNEQFF.

This rearrangement joins TRBV7-9 to TRBJ1-3; D is ambiguous. The CDR3 contains 13 residues. The germline V gene encodes CDR1 SEHNR and CDR2 FQNEAQ (reference sequence). V was shortened by 3 bases and J by 2 bases, with 5 bases between the two germline ends. DNA for the CDR3: TGTGCCAGCAGCTTGTCCACTGGAAACACCATATATTTT. This codes for CASSLSTGNTIYF. The variable domain in full, completed from reference TRBV7-9 and TRBJ1-3, reads DTGVSQNPRHKITKRGQNVTFRCDPISEHNRLYWYRQTLGQGPEFLTYFQNEAQLEKSRLLSDRFSAERPKGSFSTLEIQRTEQGDSAMYLCASSLSTGNTIYFGEGSWLTVV.

The chain joins TRBV6-6 to TRBJ2-7; a possible D gene is TRBD1 (5 bases). The CDR3 consists of 12 residues. V was shortened by 6 bases and J by 2 bases, with 8 bases between the two germline ends. Per the germline V gene, CDR1 is MNHNY and CDR2 is SVGAGI (reference sequence). The CDR3: CASSAGTYEQYF. In DNA, the CDR3 is TGTGCCAGCAGCGCAGGGACCTACGAGCAGTACTTC.

J is TRBJ2-1 and V is TRBV6-5, with D tentatively TRBD2 (5 bases). The length of the CDR3 is 16 residues. CDR1 is MNHEY, CDR2 SVGAGI, per germline. V was clipped by 1 base and J by 2 bases, with 12 bases between them. The CDR3 bases are TGTGCCAGCAGTTACTTAAGCGGACTTGCCTACAATGAGCAGTTCTTC. This translates into CASSYLSGLAYNEQFF.

The rearrangement joins TRBV10-2 to TRBJ2-7; TRBD1 agrees at 8 bases. The CDR3 spans 14 residues. Germline V gene sequence: CDR1 WSHSY, CDR2 SAAADI. The V gene end was trimmed by 9 bases and the J gene end by 0 bases; junction bases not matched to a gene: 7. This CDR3 reads CASHSRGLSYEQYF. As DNA, the CDR3 is TGCGCCAGTCACTCCAGGGGGCTCTCCTACGAGCAGTACTTC.

This clone was observed once. CDR3 in DNA: TGTGCCAGCAGCCAAGATGGGACCTCCCAAGAGACCCAGTACTTC. Its protein product is CASSQDGTSQETQYF. This chain uses TRBV4-2 with TRBJ2-5; D is perhaps TRBD1 or TRBD2 (5 bases each). Germline V gene sequence: CDR1 LGHNA, CDR2 YNFKEQ. The CDR3 spans 15 residues. With 0 bases removed from V and 1 base from J, the gap between germline ends came to 9 bases.

The rearrangement joins TRBV10-3 to TRBJ2-2; weak D call: TRBD1 (6 bases). Germline V lookup: CDR1 ENHRY, CDR2 SYGVKD. Trimming took off 0 bases at V and 7 bases at J, with 12 bases between the two ends. The CDR3 runs 15 residues. The CDR3 reads CAISESTRGVGELFF. The DNA for the CDR3 is TGTGCCATCAGTGAGTCTACCAGGGGAGTCGGGGAGCTGTTTTTT.

The rearrangement joins TRBV19 to TRBJ1-2; possibly TRBD1 for D (6 bases). Germline-derived CDR1 and CDR2 are LNHDA and SQIVND (reference sequence). The CDR3 runs to 14 residues. Trimming took off 11 bases at V and 0 bases at J, with 16 bases between the two ends. The CDR3 loop is CASRQAISNYGYTF. The CDR3 DNA reads as TGTGCCTCCAGACAGGCTATCTCTAACTATGGCTACACCTTC.

This clone was seen a single time. This sequence joins TRBV10-3 and TRBJ2-7; the D gene is possibly TRBD1 (5 bases). Deletions cut 7 bases from V and 9 bases from J, with 19 bases between. The germline V gene encodes CDR1 ENHRY and CDR2 SYGVKD. This CDR3 spans 13 amino acids. CDR3 residues: CAINQIKGNGQYF. The CDR3 DNA sequence: TGTGCCATCAACCAAATCAAGGGGAATGGGCAGTACTTC.